Each of the 24 T cell receptor beta chains below was sequenced from the same sample in a study of CD8+ T cells in alopecia areata. Treatment given: oral pan-JAK inhibitor, 5-10 mg twice daily. Investigators isolated RNA and reverse transcribed it into cDNA to act as the sequencing template. Method: immunoSEQ multiplex PCR; TCRdb's copy keeps in-frame clones and lacks some. The sample lists 160,000 or so clones, 50% to 75% seen once, with roughly 16% in the top ten. Sample: CD4+ T cells sorted from blood, taken at roughly week 55, from a patient treated with tofacitinib. The receptors derive from a human donor with alopecia areata.

The V gene is TRBV4-1, the J gene TRBJ1-6; D not certain. The CDR3 has 15 residues. Trimming pared 0 bases from V and 6 bases from J, leaving 9 bases between. Germline V lookup: CDR1 MGHRA, CDR2 YSYEKL. CDR3 bases: TGCGCCAGCAGCCAAGAGTCCGGACCTAATTCACCCCTCCACTTT. Protein: CASSQESGPNSPLHF.

This clone was counted a few times. This chain joins TRBV7-2 and TRBJ1-5; D is unresolved. This CDR3 has 14 amino acids. The ends were cut back, 0 bases at V and 7 bases at J, with 10 bases in the middle. Germline V gene sequence: CDR1 SGHTA, CDR2 FQGNSA. The CDR3 is CASSLAAPGQPQHF. The CDR3 DNA is TGTGCCAGCAGCTTAGCTGCCCCTGGACAGCCCCAGCATTTT.

About this clone: In the same sample, other DNA sequences code for this CDR3. The chain joins TRBV29-1 to TRBJ2-2, with 7 positions matching TRBD1. The CDR3 has 13 residues. The germline V gene has CDR1 SQVTM and CDR2 ANQGSEA. With V trimmed by 6 bases and J by 0 bases, 1 base remained unmatched. In DNA, the CDR3 is TGCAGCGTGGGACAGACGAACACCGGGGAGCTGTTTTTT. Translation: CSVGQTNTGELFF.

The J gene is TRBJ1-6, the V gene TRBV28, with D unresolved. The germline V gene has CDR1 MDHEN and CDR2 SYDVKM. Trimming stripped 2 bases from V and 7 bases from J, with 12 bases between. The CDR3 is made up of 15 amino acids. CDR3 protein: CASSLGQAGNSPLHF. The CDR3 DNA reads as TGTGCCAGCAGTTTAGGGCAAGCGGGGAATTCACCCCTCCACTTT.

The chain uses TRBV7-7 and TRBJ2-5; D uncertain. Germline-derived CDR1 and CDR2 are SSHAT and FNYEAQ (reference sequence). V lost 5 bases and J 5 bases, leaving 12 bases between the germline ends. The CDR3 spans 13 residues. CDR3 bases: TGTGCCAGCAGCCCGATGAATGGGGAGACCCAGTACTTC. Translating gives CASSPMNGETQYF.

V gene TRBV2 combines with J gene TRBJ1-6; TRBD1 matches at 9 bases. From germline, CDR1 is SNHLY and CDR2 FYNNEI. This CDR3 region has 15 residues. The V segment lost 6 bases and the J segment 5 bases; nucleotides outside the gene matches: 5. The CDR3 DNA reads as TGTGCCAGCAGACAACAGGGGGCCAATAATTCACCCCTCCACTTT. This translates into CASRQQGANNSPLHF.

The table lists this clone with a few counts. J is TRBJ1-2 and V is TRBV6-1; D ambiguous. V gave up 4 bases and J gave up 4 bases, with 10 bases separating them. The CDR3 runs 13 residues. Germline V gene data show CDR1 as MNHNS and CDR2 as SASEGT. The DNA for the CDR3 is TGTGCCAGCAGTGCGGACGGACCCTATGGCTACACCTTC. Protein: CASSADGPYGYTF.

The V and J genes are TRBV30 and TRBJ2-5; D not certain. With 5 bases removed from V and 1 base from J, the gap between germline ends came to 5 bases. There are 11 residues in the CDR3. The germline V gene encodes CDR1 GTSNPN and CDR2 SVGIG (reference sequence). CDR3 protein: CAWQTQETQYF. CDR3 nucleotides: TGTGCCTGGCAAACCCAAGAGACCCAGTACTTC.

V is TRBV11-1 and J is TRBJ1-2, with D hard to call. The length of the CDR3 is 13 residues. V was pared by 5 bases and J by 0 bases, with 7 bases between. CDR1 is SGHAT, CDR2 FQDESV, per germline (reference sequence). The CDR3 region has the DNA TGTGCCAGCAGCACCGGACCTAACTATGGCTACACCTTC. Amino acid sequence: CASSTGPNYGYTF.

J is TRBJ2-7 and V is TRBV30; weak D call: TRBD1 (7 bases). Germline CDR1 reads GTSNPN; CDR2 reads SVGIG (reference sequence). The V end was cut by 4 bases, the J end by 2 bases, with 18 bases between. The CDR3 is made up of 15 amino acids. This chain's CDR3 is CAWTPRGDSPYEQYF. CDR3 nucleotide sequence: TGTGCCTGGACCCCTAGGGGGGACAGTCCCTACGAGCAGTACTTC.

CDR3 in amino acids: CAWSVQITNEKLFF. As DNA, the CDR3 is TGTGCCTGGAGTGTGCAGATAACTAATGAAAAACTGTTTTTT. The V and J genes are TRBV30 and TRBJ1-4; D remains unclear. V dropped 0 bases and J dropped 1 base, with 6 bases sitting between them. The germline CDR1 and CDR2 sequences are GTSNPN and SVGIG (reference sequence). CDR3 size: 14 residues. Filled out from reference TRBV30 and TRBJ1-4, the complete variable domain reads SQTIHQWPATLVQPVGSPLSLECTVEGTSNPNLYWYRQAAGRGLQLLFYSVGIGQISSEVPQNLSASRPQDRQFILSSKKLLLSDSGFYLCAWSVQITNEKLFFGSGTQLSVL.

Details on this clone: Other DNA sequences in the sample encode the same CDR3. The rearrangement links TRBV29-1 to TRBJ2-2; D is uncertain. The CDR3 covers 11 residues. Germline-derived CDR1 and CDR2 are SQVTM and ANQGSEA. V shed 4 bases and J shed 3 bases, with 3 bases lying between them. This chain's CDR3 is CSVADTGELFF. CDR3 in DNA: TGCAGCGTTGCTGACACCGGGGAGCTGTTTTTT.

Remarks on this clone: This sample includes further DNA sequences coding for the same CDR3. The rearrangement links TRBV4-1 to TRBJ2-3; D is ambiguous. V was trimmed by 3 bases and J by 4 bases, leaving 5 bases between them. Looked up from germline, CDR1 is MGHRA and CDR2 is YSYEKL. This CDR3 has 12 residues. The CDR3: CASSHVADTQYF. The CDR3 DNA sequence: TGCGCCAGCAGCCATGTAGCAGATACGCAGTATTTT.

The chain couples TRBV29-1 to TRBJ2-3; TRBD1 aligns across 10 bases. The J segment lost 4 bases and the V segment lost 3 bases, leaving 1 base of the junction unmatched. CDR3 length: 13 residues. Germline V gene lookup returns CDR1 SQVTM and CDR2 ANQGSEA. The DNA of the CDR3 is TGCAGCGTTGACGGGACAGGGGCAGATACGCAGTATTTT. It encodes CSVDGTGADTQYF.

In this sample, this clone turned up once. V is TRBV19 and J is TRBJ1-5, with TRBD1 identical over 7 bases. The ends lost 7 bases at V and 5 bases at J; junction bases unmatched: 2. Germline CDR1 reads LNHDA; CDR2 reads SQIVND (reference sequence). This CDR3 comprises 12 residues. CDR3 amino acids: CASNQGDQPQHF. The CDR3 bases are TGTGCCAGTAATCAGGGGGATCAGCCCCAGCATTTT.

In this sample, this clone turned up a few times. The V gene is TRBV6-5, the J gene TRBJ1-5; no clear D. Germline loops: CDR1 MNHEY, CDR2 SVGAGI. Trimming shortened V by 5 bases and J by 0 bases, and 11 bases separated the two germline ends. The CDR3 runs 15 residues. The CDR3 region has the DNA TGTGCCAGCAGTCCAACCTACTATAGCAATCAGCCCCAGCATTTT. It specifies CASSPTYYSNQPQHF.

This clone was seen a few times. This chain links TRBV15 with TRBJ2-1, with a weak D call TRBD2 (5 bases). The V and J ends lost 0 bases and 9 bases respectively, with 6 bases between them. The CDR3 is 12 amino acids. Germline V gene data show CDR1 as LNHNV and CDR2 as YYDKDF (reference sequence). This CDR3 reads CATSRDGLEQFF. CDR3 DNA: TGTGCCACCAGCAGAGATGGACTTGAGCAGTTCTTC.

CDR3 coding DNA: TGCAGCGTTGAAGGTTGGGGTGCCACTGAAGCTTTCTTT. Its translation is CSVEGWGATEAFF. V is TRBV29-1 and J is TRBJ1-1, with no clear D. This CDR3 region has 13 residues. Trimming removed 1 base at V and 4 bases at J, with 10 bases between. The V gene's germline CDR1 is SQVTM and CDR2 ANQGSEA.

The chain recombines TRBV5-1 with TRBJ1-4, with D perhaps matching TRBD1 (5 bases). Germline CDR1 is SGHRS and CDR2 is YFSETQ. This CDR3 is built from 15 residues. Trimming left V 4 bases short and J 5 bases short, with 15 bases between. This chain's CDR3 is CASSLRAGDNEKLFF. The CDR3, as DNA: TGCGCCAGCAGCCTGCGGGCGGGGGACAATGAAAAACTGTTTTTT.

The rearrangement joins TRBV6-5 to TRBJ1-1, with D maybe TRBD1 (6 bases). Trimming cost V 0 bases and J 0 bases, with 11 bases left between them. Germline values: CDR1 MNHEY, CDR2 SVGAGI. The CDR3 is 16 residues long. The CDR3 region is CASSYSPGHLNTEAFF. In DNA, the CDR3 is TGTGCCAGCAGTTACTCGCCGGGACATCTGAACACTGAAGCTTTCTTT.

This clone was detected only a few times. This same CDR3 is encoded by further DNA sequences in the sample. The gene calls are TRBV5-6 and TRBJ1-6; D not resolved. Per the germline V gene, CDR1 is SGHDT and CDR2 is YYEEEE. Trimming removed 2 bases from V and 8 bases from J, with 8 bases in between. This CDR3 region has 13 residues. CDR3 DNA sequence: TGTGCCAGCAGCTTATACCTGGATTCACCCCTCCACTTT. This encodes CASSLYLDSPLHF.

This rearrangement joins TRBV4-1 to TRBJ1-1; tentatively, D is TRBD1 (6 bases). From germline, CDR1 is MGHRA and CDR2 YSYEKL. The V and J ends lost 2 bases and 1 base respectively, with 8 bases between them. The CDR3 is 14 amino acids. The CDR3 DNA follows: TGCGCCAGCAGCCAACTACAGGGGAACACTGAAGCTTTCTTT. As protein: CASSQLQGNTEAFF.

The V call is TRBV4-2, the J call TRBJ1-1; perhaps TRBD1 as D (5 bases). The CDR3 is made up of 16 amino acids. Germline loops: CDR1 LGHNA, CDR2 YNFKEQ. The V and J ends lost 2 bases and 12 bases respectively, with 25 bases between them. The CDR3 DNA is TGTGCCAGCAGCCAACGGGCTGCGACAGCTTCCTTCACAACTTTCTTT. Translated, it gives CASSQRAATASFTTFF.

V gene TRBV7-9 combines with J gene TRBJ1-6; D uncertain. The CDR3 spans 14 residues. V shed 1 base and J shed 8 bases, with 9 bases lying between them. From germline, CDR1 is SEHNR and CDR2 FQNEAQ (reference sequence). CDR3 nucleotide sequence: TGTGCCAGCAGCTTAGGGGCAGGATATTCACCCCTCCACTTT. Translated, it gives CASSLGAGYSPLHF.